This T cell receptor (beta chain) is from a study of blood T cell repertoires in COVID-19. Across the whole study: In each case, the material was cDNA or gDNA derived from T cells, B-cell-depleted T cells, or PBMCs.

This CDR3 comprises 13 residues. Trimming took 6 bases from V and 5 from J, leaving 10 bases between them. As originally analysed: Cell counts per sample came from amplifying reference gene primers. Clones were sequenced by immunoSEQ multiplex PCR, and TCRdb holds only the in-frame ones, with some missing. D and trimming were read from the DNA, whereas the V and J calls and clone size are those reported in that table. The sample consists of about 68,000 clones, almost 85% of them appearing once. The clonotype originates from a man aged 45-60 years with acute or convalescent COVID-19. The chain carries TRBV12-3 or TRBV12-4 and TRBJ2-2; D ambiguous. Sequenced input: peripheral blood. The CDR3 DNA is TGTGCCAGCAGCCAAGCCGTAACCGGGGAGCTGTTTTTT. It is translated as CASSQAVTGELFF.